The 13 T cell receptor beta chains presented below share a single source sample, sequenced in a study of blood T cells in healthy people across ages. The second PCR ran about 6 to 12 cycles with a sample-barcoded 5' primer and J-beta primers. TCRdb fed the 5' RACE reads into MiXCR, producing one record per CDR3 protein. The sample lists some 900,000 distinct CDR3 sequences, around 48% seen once, with over 10% in the top ten. Sequences were obtained from blood. Receptor source: a man between 25 and 39 years old in good health.

A few counts support this clonotype. J is TRBJ1-1 and V is TRBV3-1; D remains unclear. V lost 0 bases and J 10 bases, leaving 9 bases between the germline ends. This CDR3 is built from 12 residues. CDR1 LGHDT and CDR2 YNNKEL come from the germline V gene (reference sequence). The CDR3 DNA follows: TGTGCCAGCAGCCAAGATATGAGTCTAGCTTTCTTT. Its protein is CASSQDMSLAFF. Filled out from reference TRBV3-1 and TRBJ1-1, the complete variable domain reads DTAVSQTPKYLVTQMGNDKSIKCEQNLGHDTMYWYKQDSKKFLKIMFSYNNKELIINETVPNRFSPKSPDKAHLNLHINSLELGDSAVYFCASSQDMSLAFFGQGTRLTVV.

Remarks on this clonotype: A read error may explain this, as a much larger clone is one base away. The rearrangement uses TRBV12-3 or TRBV12-4 and TRBJ2-5; the D gene is possibly TRBD1 (5 bases). The CDR3 totals 13 residues. In DNA form, the CDR3 reads TGTGTCAGCAGTTTAGACAGAAAAGAGACCCAGTACTTC. Translated, it gives CVSSLDRKETQYF.

The table lists this clonotype with a few counts. Here the CDR3 reads CASSLRGQDPYEQYF. The CDR3 DNA sequence: TGTGCCAGCAGCTTAAGGGGACAGGACCCATACGAGCAGTACTTC. The chain has TRBV7-8 and TRBJ2-7; the match to TRBD1 covers 8 bases. Germline assignment: CDR1 SGHVS and CDR2 FQNEAQ. V shed 2 bases, J shed 4 bases, and the junction held 7 bases outside the gene matches. CDR3 length: 15 amino acids.

The chain uses TRBV13 and TRBJ2-7; 8 bases match TRBD1. The tail of the sequence fits TRBJ2-5 better, so the J call may be wrong. Germline assignment: CDR1 PRHDT and CDR2 FYEKMQ (reference sequence). The CDR3 loop spans 16 amino acids. CDR3 sequence (DNA): TGTGCCAGCAGCTTACTGGGTGGGACAGGCCAAGAGACCCAGTACTTC. As protein: CASSLLGGTGQETQYF.

This clonotype is a singleton in its sample. This chain joins TRBV7-2 and TRBJ1-2; 7 nucleotides align to TRBD1. V lost 5 bases and J lost 8; bases outside the gene matches: 14. Germline loops: CDR1 SGHTA, CDR2 FQGNSA. The CDR3 runs to 15 residues. In DNA form, the CDR3 reads TGTGCCAGCAGCCCAAGACAGGGACCTTGGGGCGGCTACACCTTC. Translation: CASSPRQGPWGGYTF. Combining the CDR3 with reference TRBV7-2 and TRBJ1-2 gives the whole variable domain GAGVSQSPSNKVTEKGKDVELRCDPISGHTALYWYRQSLGQGLEFLIYFQGNSAPDKSGLPSDRFSAERTGGSVSTLTIQRTQQEDSAVYLCASSPRQGPWGGYTFGSGTRLTVV.

This clonotype was recorded a few times. The gene calls are TRBV28 and TRBJ2-1; D possibly uses TRBD1 or TRBD2 (5 bases each). The germline gives CDR1 MDHEN, CDR2 SYDVKM. The length of the CDR3 is 15 residues. V gave up 4 bases and J gave up 7 bases, with 17 bases separating them. CDR3 in amino acids: CASSSAGASRNEQFF. Written as DNA, the CDR3 is TGTGCCAGCAGTTCCGCCGGGGCCAGCAGGAATGAGCAGTTCTTC.

In this sample, this clonotype turned up many times. The chain combines TRBV10-3 with TRBJ1-2; D is unclear. The CDR3 is made up of 13 amino acids. The germline V gene has CDR1 ENHRY and CDR2 SYGVKD. V lost 2 bases and J 4 bases, leaving 8 bases between the germline ends. The CDR3 reads CAISEGPIYGYTF. In nucleotides, the CDR3 is TGTGCCATCAGTGAGGGGCCCATCTATGGCTACACCTTC.

V and J are TRBV7-2 and TRBJ2-3, with TRBD2 identical over 11 bases. The length of the CDR3 is 16 residues. The ends lost 1 base at V and 6 bases at J; junction bases unmatched: 6. CDR1 SGHTA and CDR2 FQGNSA come from the germline V gene. Here the CDR3 reads CASSLGLAGGLDTQYF. As DNA, the CDR3 is TGTGCCAGCAGCTTAGGCCTAGCGGGGGGTTTGGATACGCAGTATTTT. The full variable domain, in which reference TRBV7-2 and TRBJ2-3 provide the parts outside the CDR3, is GAGVSQSPSNKVTEKGKDVELRCDPISGHTALYWYRQSLGQGLEFLIYFQGNSAPDKSGLPSDRFSAERTGGSVSTLTIQRTQQEDSAVYLCASSLGLAGGLDTQYFGPGTRLTVL.

The rearrangement uses TRBV15 and TRBJ1-1, with D possibly being TRBD1 (5 bases). V gave up 2 bases and J gave up 1 base, with 8 bases separating them. CDR3 length: 14 residues. The germline gives CDR1 LNHNV, CDR2 YYDKDF (reference sequence). The CDR3 sequence: CATSRITGNTEAFF. The CDR3 DNA reads as TGTGCCACCAGCAGAATCACAGGGAACACTGAAGCTTTCTTT.

The chain employs TRBV27 and TRBJ2-7, with 8 bases that match TRBD2. Germline loops: CDR1 MNHEY, CDR2 SMNVEV (reference sequence). CDR3 size: 14 residues. The ends lost 7 bases at V and 0 bases at J; junction bases unmatched: 5. The CDR3 loop is CASKGAGGSYEQYF. The CDR3 nucleotides are TGTGCCAGCAAGGGTGCGGGGGGCTCCTACGAGCAGTACTTC.

This clonotype was counted a few times. CDR3 coding DNA: TGTGCCAGCAGTTACAAGACGGGACAGTTTGAAAAACTGTTTTTT. It is translated as CASSYKTGQFEKLFF. V and J are TRBV6-2 or TRBV6-3 and TRBJ1-4; TRBD1 agrees at 7 bases. Germline loops: CDR1 MNHEY, CDR2 SVGEGT. The CDR3 consists of 15 residues. Trimming at V came to 2 bases and at J to 7 bases, leaving 7 bases not matched to a gene.

This clonotype was observed a few times. This chain links TRBV10-3 with TRBJ2-4, with 9 bases matching TRBD2. The ends lost 2 bases at V and 8 bases at J; junction bases unmatched: 13. CDR1 is ENHRY, CDR2 SYGVKD, per germline. The CDR3 is 17 residues long. The CDR3 reads CAISEKDSGGLLDIQYF. CDR3 coding DNA: TGTGCCATCAGTGAGAAGGATAGCGGGGGACTACTAGACATTCAGTACTTC.

V and J are TRBV25-1 and TRBJ1-4; 7 bases line up with TRBD1. The V and J ends lost 0 bases and 5 bases, in that order; junction bases with no gene match: 6. Germline values: CDR1 MGHDK, CDR2 SYGVNS. The CDR3 covers 16 residues. The CDR3 loop is CASSEYRGPVNEKLFF. CDR3 nucleotides: TGTGCCAGCAGTGAATATAGGGGGCCTGTAAATGAAAAACTGTTTTTT.